Shown below are 28 T cell receptor beta chains from a single sample sequenced in a study of blood T cell repertoires in COVID-19. Only in-frame clones appear in the TCRdb table, and some are missing; sequencing was by immunoSEQ multiplex PCR. The data contain 150,000 to 200,000 clones, roughly nine tenths of them singletons. The sequenced sample consisted of peripheral blood. The receptors derive from a woman in her 70s with acute or convalescent COVID-19.

The chain combines TRBV11-3 with TRBJ2-1; 9 bases fit TRBD2. The CDR3 spans 16 residues. CDR1 and CDR2 from the germline V gene are SGHNT and YENEEA. V trimming: 1 base; J trimming: 6 bases; junction bases outside the gene matches: 7. The CDR3 DNA sequence: TGTGCCAGCAGCTTAGGCGGCGGGGGGGCCCGCAATGAGCAGTTCTTC. It translates to CASSLGGGGARNEQFF.

The chain uses TRBV11-2 and TRBJ2-1, with 8 bases aligning to TRBD2. The CDR3 runs to 17 residues. CDR1 and CDR2 (germline): SGHAT, FQNNGV. V trimming: 0 bases; J trimming: 7 bases; junction bases outside the gene matches: 11. CDR3: CASSLDRGGRRQNEQFF. The CDR3 nucleotides read TGTGCCAGCAGCTTAGATCGCGGCGGGAGGAGGCAGAATGAGCAGTTCTTC.

The rearrangement links TRBV10-3 to TRBJ1-5; 7 bases are shared with TRBD1. Trimming at V came to 8 bases and at J to 9 bases, leaving 10 bases not matched to a gene. Germline V gene lookup returns CDR1 ENHRY and CDR2 SYGVKD. The CDR3 runs to 13 residues. The CDR3 loop reads CAIGVTGVGPQHF. DNA of the CDR3: TGTGCCATCGGAGTAACAGGGGTTGGGCCCCAGCATTTT.

This sequence joins TRBV28 and TRBJ2-5; TRBD1 aligns across 8 bases. The ends lost 5 bases at V and 5 bases at J; junction bases unmatched: 7. CDR1 is MDHEN and CDR2 is SYDVKM in the germline V gene. The CDR3 extends over 14 amino acids. The CDR3 protein is CASSTRQGFETQYF. The CDR3 DNA reads TGTGCCAGCAGTACCCGACAGGGGTTCGAGACCCAGTACTTC.

This chain links TRBV2 with TRBJ2-2, with D possibly matching TRBD1 (5 bases). The CDR3 runs 15 residues. Trimming removed 8 bases at V and 4 bases at J, with 17 bases between. Per germline, CDR1 SNHLY and CDR2 FYNNEI. The CDR3 DNA follows: TGTGCCAGCTGTGGGCAGGGAAGTCGCACCGGGGAGCTGTTTTTT. Amino acids: CASCGQGSRTGELFF.

The chain is built from TRBV2 and TRBJ1-2; the match to TRBD1 covers 8 bases. The germline V gene encodes CDR1 SNHLY and CDR2 FYNNEI. The V segment lost 5 bases and the J segment 4 bases; nucleotides outside the gene matches: 3. The length of the CDR3 is 13 residues. The CDR3 protein is CASSSGGSYGYTF. DNA of the CDR3: TGTGCCAGCAGTTCAGGGGGCAGCTATGGCTACACCTTC.

The chain employs TRBV19 and TRBJ2-7; 15 bases fit TRBD2. The germline CDR1 and CDR2 sequences are LNHDA and SQIVND (reference sequence). The CDR3 is 18 residues long. Unmatched junction bases numbered 11, after V lost 6 bases and J lost 2 bases. The CDR3 is CASSHRTSGRAGTYEQYF. The CDR3 DNA is TGTGCCAGTAGCCACCGGACTAGCGGGAGGGCAGGGACCTACGAGCAGTACTTC.

V and J are TRBV10-3 and TRBJ2-5; no firm D call. This CDR3 spans 14 amino acids. Germline V CDR1 and CDR2: ENHRY, SYGVKD. Trimming took off 7 bases at V and 0 bases at J, with 12 bases between the two ends. DNA of the CDR3: TGTGCCATCACTATCCCGTGGTACCAAGAGACCCAGTACTTC. It is translated as CAITIPWYQETQYF.

This chain joins TRBV24-1 and TRBJ2-2; D may be TRBD1 (6 bases). The CDR3 length is 16 residues. Germline values: CDR1 KGHDR, CDR2 SFDVKD. Trimming shortened V by 3 bases and J by 0 bases, and 10 bases separated the two germline ends. The CDR3 reads CATSDQTGANTGELFF. DNA of the CDR3: TGTGCCACCAGTGATCAGACAGGAGCGAACACCGGGGAGCTGTTTTTT.

This rearrangement joins TRBV9 to TRBJ1-2; maybe TRBD1 (5 bases). The germline V gene encodes CDR1 SGDLS and CDR2 YYNGEE. V was trimmed by 4 bases and J by 9 bases, leaving 19 bases between them. The CDR3 consists of 14 residues. CDR3 nucleotides: TGTGCCAGCAGCTCCGAAATGGGGGGTCGGCGCTACACCTTC. It translates to CASSSEMGGRRYTF.

The sample holds one count of this clone. The chain uses TRBV19 and TRBJ2-7; TRBD1 matches 8 bases. With 0 bases clipped from V and 4 bases from J, the junction kept 5 bases outside the gene matches. CDR1 LNHDA and CDR2 SQIVND come from the germline V gene (reference sequence). The CDR3 covers 15 residues. As DNA, the CDR3 is TGTGCCAGTAGTATAGATCGGGACAGGTCTTACGAGCAGTACTTC. Its protein product is CASSIDRDRSYEQYF.

The chain couples TRBV29-1 to TRBJ1-1, with D possibly matching TRBD1 (5 bases). Trimming took off 3 bases at V and 0 bases at J, with 14 bases between the two ends. Per the germline V gene, CDR1 is SQVTM and CDR2 is ANQGSEA. The CDR3 is 15 amino acids. CDR3: CSVDGGSLMNTEAFF. The CDR3 DNA reads as TGCAGCGTTGATGGGGGGTCCCTGATGAACACTGAAGCTTTCTTT.

Only a few counts were recorded for this clone. This chain connects TRBV7-2 to TRBJ1-1; D possibly corresponds to TRBD1 (6 bases). Germline CDR1 reads SGHTA; CDR2 reads FQGNSA. With 6 bases removed from V and 5 bases from J, the gap between germline ends came to 13 bases. This CDR3 spans 13 amino acids. The CDR3 DNA is TGTGCCAGCAGAGAACAGGGATGGACTGAAGCTTTCTTT. Its protein is CASREQGWTEAFF.

The chain carries TRBV24-1 and TRBJ2-1; 12 positions match TRBD2. The CDR3 length is 19 residues. V lost 6 bases, J lost 0 bases, and 11 bases stayed unmatched. Germline V gene lookup returns CDR1 KGHDR and CDR2 SFDVKD. The CDR3 nucleotides are TGTGCCACCAGTCCCCGGCCCGGACTAGCGGGGAGCTCCTACAATGAGCAGTTCTTC. Encoded protein: CATSPRPGLAGSSYNEQFF.

The chain couples TRBV11-3 to TRBJ2-3; no firm D call. The V gene lost 5 bases and the J gene lost 0 bases, with 15 bases spanning the gap. Germline CDR1 and CDR2: SGHNT and YENEEA. The CDR3 consists of 16 residues. CDR3 amino acids: CASSPDSHPSTDTQYF. In DNA form, the CDR3 reads TGTGCCAGCAGCCCTGATAGCCACCCTAGCACAGATACGCAGTATTTT.

V usage is TRBV3-1 (or the pseudogene TRBV3-2) and J usage is TRBJ2-1; TRBD2 matches 12 bases. With V trimmed by 6 bases and J by 5 bases, 11 bases remained unmatched. Germline V gives CDR1 LGHDT, CDR2 YNNKEL (reference sequence). This CDR3 comprises 17 residues. CDR3 sequence reads: CASRPSTSGGRNNEQFF. CDR3 nucleotide sequence: TGTGCCAGCAGACCCTCAACTAGCGGGGGGCGAAACAATGAGCAGTTCTTC.

The gene calls are TRBV6-5 and TRBJ1-3, with D unresolved. CDR1 is MNHEY and CDR2 is SVGAGI in the germline V gene. Trimming removed 2 bases from V and 0 bases from J, with 2 bases in between. This CDR3 comprises 13 residues. DNA for the CDR3: TGTGCCAGCAGTTACCGCTCTGGAAACACCATATATTTT. Protein sequence: CASSYRSGNTIYF.

The genes are TRBV2 and TRBJ2-5; tentative D call: TRBD1 (5 bases). The CDR3 has 16 residues. V was clipped by 4 bases and J by 4 bases, with 19 bases between them. CDR1 is SNHLY and CDR2 is FYNNEI in the germline V gene. CDR3: CASSGGAGRAGETQYF. The CDR3 DNA reads as TGTGCCAGCAGTGGGGGCGCCGGGCGCGCTGGAGAGACCCAGTACTTC.

V and J are TRBV5-1 and TRBJ2-3, with D maybe TRBD2 (5 bases). CDR1 SGHRS and CDR2 YFSETQ come from the germline V gene. V dropped 3 bases and J dropped 0 bases, with 8 bases sitting between them. The CDR3 is made up of 14 amino acids. CDR3 in DNA: TGCGCCAGCAGCTGGACTGCAAGCACAGATACGCAGTATTTT. Its translation: CASSWTASTDTQYF.

The V call is TRBV7-2, the J call TRBJ2-1; tentative D call: TRBD1 (6 bases). The V end was cut by 1 base, the J end by 8 bases, with 9 bases between. This CDR3 is built from 13 residues. Germline V gene lookup returns CDR1 SGHTA and CDR2 FQGNSA. CDR3 region: CASSLGGQYEQFF. As DNA, the CDR3 is TGTGCCAGCAGCTTAGGTGGACAGTATGAGCAGTTCTTC.

This clone was observed a handful of times. The chain combines TRBV7-2 with TRBJ1-5; D gene uncertain. V gave up 4 bases and J gave up 2 bases, with 6 bases separating them. CDR1 and CDR2 (germline): SGHTA, FQGNSA. This CDR3 spans 13 amino acids. The CDR3 sequence: CASSYERNQPQHF. The DNA of the CDR3 is TGTGCCAGCAGCTACGAGCGCAATCAGCCCCAGCATTTT.

The rearrangement joins TRBV2 to TRBJ1-5, with 11 bases identical to TRBD1. The CDR3 consists of 15 residues. Looked up from germline, CDR1 is SNHLY and CDR2 is FYNNEI. Losses at the gene ends were 7 bases for V and 6 bases for J; bases not matched to a gene: 8. This CDR3 reads CASKWTGGIGQPQHF. CDR3 DNA: TGTGCCAGCAAATGGACAGGGGGCATCGGTCAGCCCCAGCATTTT. Drawing the rest from reference TRBV2 and TRBJ1-5, the complete variable domain is EPEVTQTPSHQVTQMGQEVILRCVPISNHLYFYWYRQILGQKVEFLVSFYNNEISEKSEIFDDQFSVERPDGSNFTLKIRSTKLEDSAMYFCASKWTGGIGQPQHFGDGTRLSIL.

The rearrangement uses TRBV6-5 and TRBJ2-6; TRBD1 might be the D (6 bases). Germline CDR1 is MNHEY and CDR2 is SVGAGI. V was trimmed by 6 bases and J by 0 bases, leaving 9 bases between them. The CDR3 runs to 15 residues. The CDR3 spells CASRLGGSGANVLTF. CDR3 DNA: TGTGCCAGCAGGCTAGGGGGCTCTGGGGCCAACGTCCTGACTTTC.

V is TRBV18 and J is TRBJ2-3, with D uncertain. The CDR3 is 16 residues long. Germline V lookup: CDR1 KGHSH, CDR2 LQKENI. V lost 2 bases to trimming and J lost 2 bases, with 14 bases between them. The CDR3 nucleotides read TGTGCCAGCTCACCAGCTTTGCTACAGACCACAGATACGCAGTATTTT. It codes for CASSPALLQTTDTQYF.

This clone was seen a single time. The chain is built from TRBV7-2 and TRBJ1-5, with D possibly matching TRBD1 (6 bases). The CDR3 is 14 amino acids. Germline V gene sequence: CDR1 SGHTA, CDR2 FQGNSA. Trimming took off 3 bases at V and 7 bases at J, with 13 bases between the two ends. CDR3 sequence: CASSFNSRGQPQHF. DNA for the CDR3: TGTGCCAGCAGCTTTAACAGCAGGGGCCAGCCCCAGCATTTT.

V is TRBV4-3 and J is TRBJ2-2, with D unresolved. Trimming took 0 bases from V and 2 from J, leaving 4 bases between them. Per germline, CDR1 LGHNA and CDR2 YSLEER. The CDR3 is 14 amino acids. The CDR3 nucleotides are TGCGCCAGCAGCCAAGAAAGCAACACCGGGGAGCTGTTTTTT. This codes for CASSQESNTGELFF.

The V and J genes are TRBV16 and TRBJ1-5; 9 positions agree with TRBD1. V was pared by 4 bases and J by 5 bases, with 6 bases of the junction left unmatched. The CDR3 sequence is 15 residues long. CDR1 is KGHSY, CDR2 FQNENV, per germline. CDR3 in DNA: TGTGCCAGCAGCCCCTCGGGACAGGGTGATCAGCCCCAGCATTTT. Translation: CASSPSGQGDQPQHF.

The V gene is TRBV28, the J gene TRBJ1-4, with D possibly TRBD1 on 5 matching bases. Germline V lookup: CDR1 MDHEN, CDR2 SYDVKM. Trimming stripped 2 bases from V and 3 bases from J, with 10 bases between. CDR3 length equals 15 residues. Here the CDR3 DNA reads TGTGCCAGCAGTTTAGCGGGGCTGGCTAATGAAAAACTGTTTTTT. Amino acids: CASSLAGLANEKLFF. The full variable domain, in which reference TRBV28 and TRBJ1-4 provide the parts outside the CDR3, is DVKVTQSSRYLVKRTGEKVFLECVQDMDHENMFWYRQDPGLGLRLIYFSYDVKMKEKGDIPEGYSVSREKKERFSLILESASTNQTSMYLCASSLAGLANEKLFFGSGTQLSVL.